There are many counts of the clone carrying this T cell receptor (beta chain). The data belong to a study of neurological immune-mediated disorders. TCRdb used MiXCR to reprocess the 5' RACE reads, holding one entry per CDR3 protein. The sample yields 66,000 or so distinct CDR3 sequences, 3.4% seen once. This receptor was identified in a man aged 40-49 years with multiple sclerosis. The sample comprised PBMCs.

CDR3 sequence reads: CASSTGGNQPQHF. DNA for the CDR3: TGTGCCAGCAGTACGGGGGGCAATCAGCCCCAGCATTTT. The V and J genes are TRBV12-3 or TRBV12-4 and TRBJ1-5, with D possibly matching TRBD1 (5 bases). The V and J ends lost 5 bases and 2 bases respectively, with 7 bases between them. The CDR3 contains 13 residues.